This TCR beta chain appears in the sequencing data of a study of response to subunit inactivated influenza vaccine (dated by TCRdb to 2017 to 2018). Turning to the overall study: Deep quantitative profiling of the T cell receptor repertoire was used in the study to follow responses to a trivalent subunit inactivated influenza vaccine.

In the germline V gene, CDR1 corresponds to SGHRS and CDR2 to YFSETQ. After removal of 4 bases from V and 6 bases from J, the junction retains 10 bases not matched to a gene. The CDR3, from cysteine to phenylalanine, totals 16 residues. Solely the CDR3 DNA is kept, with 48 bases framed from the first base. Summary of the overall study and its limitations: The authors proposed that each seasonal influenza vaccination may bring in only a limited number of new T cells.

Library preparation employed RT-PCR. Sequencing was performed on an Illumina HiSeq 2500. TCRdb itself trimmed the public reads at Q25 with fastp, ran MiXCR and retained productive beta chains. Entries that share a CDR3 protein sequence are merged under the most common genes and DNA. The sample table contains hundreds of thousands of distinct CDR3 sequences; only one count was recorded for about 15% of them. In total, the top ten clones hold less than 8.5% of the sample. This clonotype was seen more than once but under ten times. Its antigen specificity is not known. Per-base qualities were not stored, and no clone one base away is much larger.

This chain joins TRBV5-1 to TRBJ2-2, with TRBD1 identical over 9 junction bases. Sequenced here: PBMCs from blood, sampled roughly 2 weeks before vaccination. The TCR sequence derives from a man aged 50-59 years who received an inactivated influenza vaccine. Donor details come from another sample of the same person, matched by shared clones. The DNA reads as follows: TGCGCCAGCAGCACCGGGACAGGGAATATTGCCGGGGAGCTGTTTTTT. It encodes CASSTGTGNIAGELFF.